This passage covers 2 T cell receptor beta chains from one sample sequenced in a study of CD8+ T cells in alopecia areata. Sorting of pooled cutaneous lymph node cells was based on CD4, CD8alpha, NKG2D, NKG2ACE and other markers. Isolated RNA was reverse transcribed into cDNA used as the sequencing template. Repertoires were generated with immunoSEQ multiplex PCR, while TCRdb's copy carries only in-frame clones and drops some. This sample shows approximately 280,000 clones and no singletons; roughly 1.2% rests with the ten largest. Sequenced input: CD4+ T cells sorted from a lymph node. The receptor source for this set is a C3H/HeJ mouse with alopecia areata. Mice of this strain are of MHC haplotype H2-k.

This clone was seen only a few times. All gene names here are mouse names. The read ends 4 residues shy of where the CDR3 ends; the end is completed using the germline J gene. The J gene is TRBJ1-1, the V gene TRBV13-1; D not resolved. The germline gives CDR1 NSHNY, CDR2 SYGAGN. This CDR3 is 12 amino acids long. CDR3 loop: CASSDDITEVFF. The part of the CDR3 DNA that was read is TGTGCCAGCAGTGATGACATAACA.

This clone has a handful of counts. Here the gene names and germline are mouse. The read terminates 4 residues ahead of where the CDR3 ends, so the germline J gene completes it. The V and J genes are TRBV5 and TRBJ2-3, with 14 bases identical to TRBD2. Germline lookup yields CDR1 LGHNA and CDR2 YNLKQL (reference sequence). The trim removed 3 bases at V and 3 bases at J, leaving 8 bases unmatched. The CDR3 consists of 18 residues. The sequenced CDR3 bases are TGTGCCAGCAGCCACCGGGACTGGGGGGGCGCAGACGCAGAA. It is translated as CASSHRDWGGADAE. The whole CDR3 reads CASSHRDWGGADAETLYF.